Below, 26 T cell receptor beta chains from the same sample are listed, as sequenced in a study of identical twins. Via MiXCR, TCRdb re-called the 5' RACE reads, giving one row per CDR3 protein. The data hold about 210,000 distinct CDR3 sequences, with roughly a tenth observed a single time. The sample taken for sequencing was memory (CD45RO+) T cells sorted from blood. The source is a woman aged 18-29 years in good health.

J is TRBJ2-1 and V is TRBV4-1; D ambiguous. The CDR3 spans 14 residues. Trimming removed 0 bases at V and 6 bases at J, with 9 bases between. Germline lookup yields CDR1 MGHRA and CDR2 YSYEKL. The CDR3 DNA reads TGCGCCAGCAGCCAAGATAACCCTACCAATGAGCAGTTCTTC. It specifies CASSQDNPTNEQFF.

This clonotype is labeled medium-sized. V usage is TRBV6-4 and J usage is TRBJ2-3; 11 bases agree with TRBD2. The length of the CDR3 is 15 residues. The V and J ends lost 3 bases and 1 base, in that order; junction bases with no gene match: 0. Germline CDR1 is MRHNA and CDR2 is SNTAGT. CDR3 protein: CASSETSGGTDTQYF. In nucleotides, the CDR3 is TGTGCCAGCAGTGAGACTAGCGGGGGCACAGATACGCAGTATTTT.

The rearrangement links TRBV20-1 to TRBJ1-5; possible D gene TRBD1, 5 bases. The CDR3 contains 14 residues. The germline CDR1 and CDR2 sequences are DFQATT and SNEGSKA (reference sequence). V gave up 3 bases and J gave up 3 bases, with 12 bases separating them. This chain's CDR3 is CSARMAGLNQPQHF. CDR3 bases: TGCAGTGCTAGGATGGCAGGGCTCAATCAGCCCCAGCATTTT.

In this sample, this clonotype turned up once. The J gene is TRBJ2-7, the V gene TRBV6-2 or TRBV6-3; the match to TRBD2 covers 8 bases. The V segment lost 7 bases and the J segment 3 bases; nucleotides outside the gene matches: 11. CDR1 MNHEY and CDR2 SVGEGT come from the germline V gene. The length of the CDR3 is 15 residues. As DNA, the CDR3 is TGTGCCAGCACCCGTGTGAGTAGCGGGGTCTACGAGCAGTACTTC. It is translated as CASTRVSSGVYEQYF.

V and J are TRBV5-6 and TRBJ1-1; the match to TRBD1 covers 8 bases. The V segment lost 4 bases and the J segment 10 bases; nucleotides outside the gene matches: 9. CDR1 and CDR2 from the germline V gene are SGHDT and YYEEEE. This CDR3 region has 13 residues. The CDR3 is CASSAGQGRGAFF. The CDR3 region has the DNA TGTGCCAGCAGCGCCGGACAGGGTCGGGGAGCTTTCTTT.

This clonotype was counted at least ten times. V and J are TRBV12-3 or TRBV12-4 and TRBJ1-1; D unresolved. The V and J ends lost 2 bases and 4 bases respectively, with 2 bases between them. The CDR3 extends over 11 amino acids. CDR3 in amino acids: CASSLSTEAFF. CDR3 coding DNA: TGTGCCAGCAGTTTAAGCACTGAAGCTTTCTTT.

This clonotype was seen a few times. In DNA form, the CDR3 reads TGCAGTGCTAGAGGGACTAGCGGGAGCCGCACAGATACGCAGTATTTT. Translation: CSARGTSGSRTDTQYF. The chain combines TRBV20-1 with TRBJ2-3; the match to TRBD2 covers 13 bases. Germline CDR1 and CDR2: DFQATT and SNEGSKA (reference sequence). The CDR3 loop spans 16 amino acids. V gave up 1 base and J gave up 1 base; unmatched junction bases: 2.

The CDR3 nucleotides read TGTGCCAGCTCACCAAGCCAACGGCAGGCCTACGAGCAGTACTTC. It is translated as CASSPSQRQAYEQYF. This sequence joins TRBV18 and TRBJ2-7; no firm D call. Germline V gene data show CDR1 as KGHSH and CDR2 as LQKENI. The CDR3 has 15 amino acids. Trimming removed 2 bases at V and 2 bases at J, with 13 bases between. Full variable domain (remainder filled in from reference TRBV18 and TRBJ2-7): NAGVMQNPRHLVRRRGQEARLRCSPMKGHSHVYWYRQLPEEGLKFMVYLQKENIIDESGMPKERFSAEFPKEGPSILRIQQVVRGDSAAYFCASSPSQRQAYEQYFGPGTRLTVT.

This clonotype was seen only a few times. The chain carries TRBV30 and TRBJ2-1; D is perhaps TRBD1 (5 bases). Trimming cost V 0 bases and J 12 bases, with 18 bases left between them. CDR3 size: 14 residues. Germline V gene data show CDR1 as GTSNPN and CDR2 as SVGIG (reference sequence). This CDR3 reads CAWSVQAARLGQFF. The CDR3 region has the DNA TGTGCCTGGAGTGTACAGGCAGCCCGCTTAGGGCAGTTCTTC.

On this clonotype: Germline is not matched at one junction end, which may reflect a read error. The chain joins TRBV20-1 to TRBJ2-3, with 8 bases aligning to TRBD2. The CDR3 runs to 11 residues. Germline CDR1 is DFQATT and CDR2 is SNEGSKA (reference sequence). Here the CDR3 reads CSASRADGGGF. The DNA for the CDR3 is TGCAGTGCTAGTCGTGCGGACGGGGGGGGTTTT.

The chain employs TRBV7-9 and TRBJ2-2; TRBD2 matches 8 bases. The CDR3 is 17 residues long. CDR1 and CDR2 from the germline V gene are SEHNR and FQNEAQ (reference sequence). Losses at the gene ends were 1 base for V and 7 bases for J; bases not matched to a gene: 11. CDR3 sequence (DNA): TGTGCCAGCAGCTTAGGGAGCAGCGGGAGTTTTGTCGGGGAGCTGTTTTTT. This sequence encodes CASSLGSSGSFVGELFF.

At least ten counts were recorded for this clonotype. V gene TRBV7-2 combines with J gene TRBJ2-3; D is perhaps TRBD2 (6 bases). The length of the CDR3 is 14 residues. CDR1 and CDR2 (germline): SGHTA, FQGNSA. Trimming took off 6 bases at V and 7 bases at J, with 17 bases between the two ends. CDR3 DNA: TGTGCCAGCAGTCTAGCGTTGGTGGCAAATACGCAGTATTTT. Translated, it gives CASSLALVANTQYF.

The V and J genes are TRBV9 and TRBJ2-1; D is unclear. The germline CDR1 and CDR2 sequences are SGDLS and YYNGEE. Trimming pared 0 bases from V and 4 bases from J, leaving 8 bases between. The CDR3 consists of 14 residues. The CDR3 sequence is CASSVGAGYNEQFF. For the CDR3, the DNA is TGTGCCAGCAGCGTAGGGGCAGGTTACAATGAGCAGTTCTTC.

Here the CDR3 DNA reads TGTGCCAGCAGTGAACAGGGGCGGGGGAGCACAGATACGCAGTATTTT. This codes for CASSEQGRGSTDTQYF. V gene TRBV6-1 combines with J gene TRBJ2-3; D might be TRBD2 (7 bases). The V end lost 2 bases, the J end lost 0 bases, and 12 bases lay between the germline ends. This CDR3 has 16 amino acids. Germline assignment: CDR1 MNHNS and CDR2 SASEGT.

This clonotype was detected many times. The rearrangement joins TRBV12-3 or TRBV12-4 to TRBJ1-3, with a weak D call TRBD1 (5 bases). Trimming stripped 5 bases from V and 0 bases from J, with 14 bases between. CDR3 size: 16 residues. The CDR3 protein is CASSPRAAPSGNTIYF. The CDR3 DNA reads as TGTGCCAGCAGTCCCAGGGCCGCCCCCTCTGGAAACACCATATATTTT.

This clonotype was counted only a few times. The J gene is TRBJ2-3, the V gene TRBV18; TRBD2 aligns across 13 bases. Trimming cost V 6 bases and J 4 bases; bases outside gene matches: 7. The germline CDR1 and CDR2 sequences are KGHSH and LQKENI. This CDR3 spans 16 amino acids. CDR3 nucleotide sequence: TGTGCCAGCTCTTCAGGACTAGCGGGAGTTTCAGATACGCAGTATTTT. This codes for CASSSGLAGVSDTQYF.

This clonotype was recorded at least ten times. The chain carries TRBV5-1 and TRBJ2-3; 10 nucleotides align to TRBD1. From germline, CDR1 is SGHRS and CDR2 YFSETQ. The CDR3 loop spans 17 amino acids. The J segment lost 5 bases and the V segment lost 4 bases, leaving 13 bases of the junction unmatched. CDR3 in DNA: TGCGCCAGCAGCGTGACAGGGGGCGCTTACCAACTAGATACGCAGTATTTT. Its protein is CASSVTGGAYQLDTQYF.

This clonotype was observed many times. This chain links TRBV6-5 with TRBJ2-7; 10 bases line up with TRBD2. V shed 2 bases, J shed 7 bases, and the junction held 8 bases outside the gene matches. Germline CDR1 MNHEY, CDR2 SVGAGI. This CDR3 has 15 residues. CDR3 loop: CASSYDPGLAQEQYF. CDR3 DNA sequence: TGTGCCAGCAGTTACGATCCGGGACTAGCGCAGGAGCAGTACTTC.

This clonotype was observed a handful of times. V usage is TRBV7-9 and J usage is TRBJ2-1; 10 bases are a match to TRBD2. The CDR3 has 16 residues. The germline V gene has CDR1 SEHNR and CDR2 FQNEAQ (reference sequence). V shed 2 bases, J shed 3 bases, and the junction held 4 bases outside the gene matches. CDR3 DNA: TGTGCCAGCAGCTTATATCTAGCGGGAGTCTACAATGAGCAGTTCTTC. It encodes CASSLYLAGVYNEQFF.

The CDR3 loop is CASSLNRAGRGETQYF. CDR3 DNA sequence: TGTGCCAGCAGCTTAAACCGGGCGGGGAGAGGGGAGACCCAGTACTTC. V gene TRBV7-3 combines with J gene TRBJ2-5, with a possible D match to TRBD2 (6 bases). With 1 base removed from V and 5 bases from J, the gap between germline ends came to 17 bases. This CDR3 has 16 residues. From germline, CDR1 is SGHTA and CDR2 FQGTGA.

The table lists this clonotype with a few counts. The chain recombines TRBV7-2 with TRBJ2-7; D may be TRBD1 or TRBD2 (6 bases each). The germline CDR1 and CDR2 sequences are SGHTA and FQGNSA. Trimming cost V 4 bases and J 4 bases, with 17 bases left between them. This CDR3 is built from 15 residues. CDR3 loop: CASSSTGGFGYEQYF. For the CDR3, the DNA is TGTGCCAGCAGCTCGACCGGGGGCTTCGGATACGAGCAGTACTTC. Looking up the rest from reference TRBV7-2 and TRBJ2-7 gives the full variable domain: GAGVSQSPSNKVTEKGKDVELRCDPISGHTALYWYRQSLGQGLEFLIYFQGNSAPDKSGLPSDRFSAERTGGSVSTLTIQRTQQEDSAVYLCASSSTGGFGYEQYFGPGTRLTVT.

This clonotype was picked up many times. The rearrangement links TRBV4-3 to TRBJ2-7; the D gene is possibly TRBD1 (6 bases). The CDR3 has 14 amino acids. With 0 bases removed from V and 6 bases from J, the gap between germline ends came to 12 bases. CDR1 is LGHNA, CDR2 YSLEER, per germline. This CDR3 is CASSQEQAGVEQYF. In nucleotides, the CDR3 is TGCGCCAGCAGCCAAGAACAGGCAGGGGTCGAGCAGTACTTC.

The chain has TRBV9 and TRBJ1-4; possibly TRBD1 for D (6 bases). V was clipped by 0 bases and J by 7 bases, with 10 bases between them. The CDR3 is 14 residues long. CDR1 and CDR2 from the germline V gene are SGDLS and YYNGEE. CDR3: CASSVGGRGEKLFF. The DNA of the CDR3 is TGTGCCAGCAGCGTAGGGGGCAGGGGTGAAAAACTGTTTTTT.

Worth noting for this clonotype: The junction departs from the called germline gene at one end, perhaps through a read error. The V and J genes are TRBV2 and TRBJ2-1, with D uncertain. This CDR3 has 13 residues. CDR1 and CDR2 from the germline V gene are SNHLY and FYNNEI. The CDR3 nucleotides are TGTGCCAGCTCCGAGACACTGTACAATGAGCCGTTCTTC. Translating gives CASSETLYNEPFF.

The CDR3 bases are TGTGCCAGCAGCCCGGGACTAGCGGACTCAGGGGAGCTGTTTTTT. It codes for CASSPGLADSGELFF. The genes are TRBV7-9 and TRBJ2-2; 11 bases match TRBD2. Germline V lookup: CDR1 SEHNR, CDR2 FQNEAQ (reference sequence). The CDR3 covers 15 residues. The trim removed 5 bases at V and 8 bases at J, leaving 7 bases unmatched.

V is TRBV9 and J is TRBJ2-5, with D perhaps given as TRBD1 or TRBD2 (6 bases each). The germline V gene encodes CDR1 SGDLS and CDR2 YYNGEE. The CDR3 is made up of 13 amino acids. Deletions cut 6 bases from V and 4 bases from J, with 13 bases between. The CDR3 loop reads CASTRGVGETQYF. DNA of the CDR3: TGTGCCAGCACGAGGGGGGTTGGAGAGACCCAGTACTTC.